The 4 T cell receptor beta chains reported below all come from one sample, sequenced in a study of T cell responses to AZD1222 COVID-19 vaccine. Some clones are missing from TCRdb's copy, which holds only in-frame ones; the method was immunoSEQ multiplex PCR. The sample consists of about 80,000 clones, 70% to 90% of them appearing once. Sequenced material: peripheral blood, taken 28 days after the second AZD1222 dose. The receptors stem from an adult who received the AZD1222 COVID-19 vaccine.

The V gene is TRBV9, the J gene TRBJ2-1; TRBD2 matches at 8 bases. Germline V lookup: CDR1 SGDLS, CDR2 YYNGEE. The CDR3 spans 15 residues. The junction had 6 bases not matched to a gene; V was cut back by 0 bases and J by 7 bases. The CDR3 here is CASSVDGGAANEQFF. CDR3 DNA: TGTGCCAGCAGCGTAGACGGGGGGGCCGCGAATGAGCAGTTCTTC.

The chain recombines TRBV6-1 with TRBJ1-2; D not resolved. This CDR3 has 11 residues. Looked up from germline, CDR1 is MNHNS and CDR2 is SASEGT. The V and J ends lost 6 bases and 3 bases respectively, with 5 bases between them. The CDR3 loop reads CASSEYYGYTF. The DNA of the CDR3 is TGTGCCAGCAGCGAGTACTATGGCTACACCTTC.

This chain connects TRBV29-1 to TRBJ1-5, with D possibly being TRBD1 (5 bases). The CDR3 is made up of 12 amino acids. V lost 4 bases and J lost 5, with 9 bases in between. CDR1 SQVTM and CDR2 ANQGSEA come from the germline V gene. DNA for the CDR3: TGCAGCGTTGGGGGAGGGGATCAGCCCCAGCATTTT. Its protein is CSVGGGDQPQHF.

V usage is TRBV18 and J usage is TRBJ2-1; TRBD2 agrees at 8 bases. J gave up 3 bases and V 1 base, and 8 bases lay outside the gene matches. The CDR3 contains 17 residues. In germline, CDR1 is KGHSH, CDR2 LQKENI. This CDR3 is CASSPRARAGVYNEQFF. CDR3 coding DNA: TGTGCCAGCTCACCACGGGCCCGAGCGGGGGTCTACAATGAGCAGTTCTTC.